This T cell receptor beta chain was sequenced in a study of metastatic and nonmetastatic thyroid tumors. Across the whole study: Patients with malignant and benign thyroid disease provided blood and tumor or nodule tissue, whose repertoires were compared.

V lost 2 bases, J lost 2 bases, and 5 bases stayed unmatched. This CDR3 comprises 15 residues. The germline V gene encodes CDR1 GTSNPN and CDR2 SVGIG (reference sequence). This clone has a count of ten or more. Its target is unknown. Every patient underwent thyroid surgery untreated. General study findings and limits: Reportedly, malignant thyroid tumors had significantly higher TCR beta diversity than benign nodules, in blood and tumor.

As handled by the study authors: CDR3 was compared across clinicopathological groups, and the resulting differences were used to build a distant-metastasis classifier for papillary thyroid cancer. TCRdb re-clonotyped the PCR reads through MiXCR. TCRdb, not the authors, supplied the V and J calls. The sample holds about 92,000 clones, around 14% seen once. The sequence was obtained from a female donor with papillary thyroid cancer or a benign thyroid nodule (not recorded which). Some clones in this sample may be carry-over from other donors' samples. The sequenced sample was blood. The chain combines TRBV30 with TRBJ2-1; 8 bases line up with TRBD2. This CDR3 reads CAWSQTSAPYNEQFF. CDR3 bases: TGTGCCTGGAGTCAGACTAGCGCCCCCTACAATGAGCAGTTCTTC. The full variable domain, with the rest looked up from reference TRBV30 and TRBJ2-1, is SQTIHQWPATLVQPVGSPLSLECTVEGTSNPNLYWYRQAAGRGLQLLFYSVGIGQISSEVPQNLSASRPQDRQFILSSKKLLLSDSGFYLCAWSQTSAPYNEQFFGPGTRLTVL.